Here is one TCR beta chain with its context. The data belong to a study of blood T cell repertoires in COVID-19. Across the study: The samples span acute and convalescent COVID-19 from the United States, Italy and Spain.

Participants came from about two dozen US areas, aged about 18 to 100 years. Cohort allocation depended upon clinical history that participants reported. In Cohort 3, a recovered donor had either two negative PCRs, clearance, or symptom resolution. Profiling relied on immunoSEQ multiplex PCR, and the TCRdb table lists in-frame clones only, not all of them. The sample records approximately 160,000 clones, roughly four fifths being singletons. This receptor was taken from a man in his fifties or sixties who had recovered from COVID-19. Material for sequencing was PBMCs or T cells enriched from blood (not recorded which).

CDR3 in DNA: TGTGCCAGCAGCCAAGGACTAATTAGCAATCAGCCCCAGCATTTT. The encoded protein is CASSQGLISNQPQHF. This chain connects TRBV16 to TRBJ1-5, with unresolved D. Germline V gene data show CDR1 as KGHSY and CDR2 as FQNENV. V was trimmed by 2 bases and J by 0 bases, leaving 8 bases between them. The CDR3 is made up of 15 amino acids.